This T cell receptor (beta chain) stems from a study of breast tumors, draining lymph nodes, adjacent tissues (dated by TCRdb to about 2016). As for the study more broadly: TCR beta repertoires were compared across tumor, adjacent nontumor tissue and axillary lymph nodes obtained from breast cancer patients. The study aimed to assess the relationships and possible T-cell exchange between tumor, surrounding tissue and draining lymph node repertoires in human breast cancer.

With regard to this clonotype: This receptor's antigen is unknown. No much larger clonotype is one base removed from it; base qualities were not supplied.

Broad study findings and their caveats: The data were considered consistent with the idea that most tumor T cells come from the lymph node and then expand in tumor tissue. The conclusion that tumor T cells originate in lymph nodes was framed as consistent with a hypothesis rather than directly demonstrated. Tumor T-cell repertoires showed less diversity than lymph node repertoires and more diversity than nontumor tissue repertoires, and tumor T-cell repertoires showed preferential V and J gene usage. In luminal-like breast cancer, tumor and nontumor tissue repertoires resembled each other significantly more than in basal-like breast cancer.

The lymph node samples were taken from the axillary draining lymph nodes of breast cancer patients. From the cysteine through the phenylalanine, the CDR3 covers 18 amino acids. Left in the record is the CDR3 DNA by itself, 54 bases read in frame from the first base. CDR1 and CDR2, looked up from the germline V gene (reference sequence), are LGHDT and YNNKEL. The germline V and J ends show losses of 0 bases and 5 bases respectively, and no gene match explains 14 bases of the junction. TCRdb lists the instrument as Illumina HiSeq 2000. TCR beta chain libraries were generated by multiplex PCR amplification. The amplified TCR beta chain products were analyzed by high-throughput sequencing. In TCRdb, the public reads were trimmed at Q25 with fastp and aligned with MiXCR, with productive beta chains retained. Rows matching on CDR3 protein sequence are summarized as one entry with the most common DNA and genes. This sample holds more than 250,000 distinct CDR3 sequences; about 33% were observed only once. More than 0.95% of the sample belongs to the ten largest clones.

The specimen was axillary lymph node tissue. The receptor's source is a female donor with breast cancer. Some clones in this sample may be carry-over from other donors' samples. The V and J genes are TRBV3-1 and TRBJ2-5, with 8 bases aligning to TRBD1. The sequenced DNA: TGTGCCAGCAGCCAAGATCTAGGGGGGCAGGGGGCTCGGGAGACCCAGTACTTC. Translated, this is CASSQDLGGQGARETQYF.